This T cell receptor (beta chain) originates from a study of a mutant IDH1 vaccine in newly diagnosed glioma. About the research overall: Following radiotherapy alone, or alongside temozolomide cycles, vaccination was started after an interval of 4-6 weeks. Patients under treatment included about 60% males and 37.5% females and had a mean age of approximately 44 years. Every participant had undergone radiotherapy, temozolomide, or both before, and most underwent both. Study conclusions and caveats: There seemed to be no relation between pseudoprogression and changes in top peripheral T cell clonotypes.

Time point: week 47, end of study. Each dose delivered 300 ug of mutant IDH1 20-mer peptide subcutaneously with imiquimod. Produced via immunoSEQ multiplex PCR; TCRdb's table is partial and in-frame only. Among tens of thousands of clones, around three fifths were seen once, and the ten largest hold around 4.8%. Details on this clone: Its matching antigen is unknown.

Germline V gene data show CDR1 as MNHNS and CDR2 as SASEGT. Trimming took off 0 bases at V and 0 bases at J, with 9 bases between the two ends. The CDR3 has 15 amino acids. The TCR sequence derives from a middle-aged man with glioma. Some clones in this sample may be carry-over from other donors' samples. The sequenced sample was peripheral blood mononuclear cells (PBMCs), obtained from a glioma patient whose treatment included an IDH1 peptide vaccine. V is TRBV6-1 and J is TRBJ2-7; a possible D gene is TRBD1 (5 bases). CDR3 DNA sequence: TGTGCCAGCAGTGAAGCTGGGGCCGTCTCCTACGAGCAGTACTTC. This encodes CASSEAGAVSYEQYF.